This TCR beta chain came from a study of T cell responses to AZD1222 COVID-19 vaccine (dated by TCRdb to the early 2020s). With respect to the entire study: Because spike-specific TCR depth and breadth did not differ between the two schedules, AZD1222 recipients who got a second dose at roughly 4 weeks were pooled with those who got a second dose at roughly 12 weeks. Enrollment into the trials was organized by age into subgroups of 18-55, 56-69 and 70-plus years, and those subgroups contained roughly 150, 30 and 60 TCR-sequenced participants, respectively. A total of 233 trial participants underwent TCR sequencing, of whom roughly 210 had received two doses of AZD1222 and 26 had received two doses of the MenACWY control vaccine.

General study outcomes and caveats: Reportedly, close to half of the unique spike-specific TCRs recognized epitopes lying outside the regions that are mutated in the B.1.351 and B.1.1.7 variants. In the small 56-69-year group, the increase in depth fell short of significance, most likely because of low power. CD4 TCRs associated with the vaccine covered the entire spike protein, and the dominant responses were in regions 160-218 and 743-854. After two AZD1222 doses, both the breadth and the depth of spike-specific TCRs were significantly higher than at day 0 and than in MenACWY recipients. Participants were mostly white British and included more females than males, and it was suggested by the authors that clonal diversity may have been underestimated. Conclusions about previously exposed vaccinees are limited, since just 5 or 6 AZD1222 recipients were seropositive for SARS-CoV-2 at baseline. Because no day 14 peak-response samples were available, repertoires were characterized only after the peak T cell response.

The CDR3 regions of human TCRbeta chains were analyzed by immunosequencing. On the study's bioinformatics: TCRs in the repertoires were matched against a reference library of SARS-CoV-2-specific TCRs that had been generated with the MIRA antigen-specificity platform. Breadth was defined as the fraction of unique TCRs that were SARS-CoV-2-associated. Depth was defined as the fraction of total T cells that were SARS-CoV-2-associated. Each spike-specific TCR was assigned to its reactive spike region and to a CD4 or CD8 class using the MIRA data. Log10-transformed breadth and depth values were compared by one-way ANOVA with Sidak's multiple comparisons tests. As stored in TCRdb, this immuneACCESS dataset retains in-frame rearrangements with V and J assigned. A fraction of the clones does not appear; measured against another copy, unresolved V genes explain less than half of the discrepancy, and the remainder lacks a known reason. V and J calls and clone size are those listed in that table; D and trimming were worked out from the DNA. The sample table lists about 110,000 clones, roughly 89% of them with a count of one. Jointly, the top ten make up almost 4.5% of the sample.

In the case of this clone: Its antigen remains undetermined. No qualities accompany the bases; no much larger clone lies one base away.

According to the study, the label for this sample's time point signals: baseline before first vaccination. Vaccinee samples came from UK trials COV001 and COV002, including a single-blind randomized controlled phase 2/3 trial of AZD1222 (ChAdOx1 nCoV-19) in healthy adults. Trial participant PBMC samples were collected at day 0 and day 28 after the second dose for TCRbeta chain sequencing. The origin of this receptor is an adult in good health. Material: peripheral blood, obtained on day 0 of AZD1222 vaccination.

The sequenced DNA is TGTGCCAGCAGTCCCTGGGGGGACACTGAAGCTTTCTTT. This is translated as CASSPWGDTEAFF. The chain is made from TRBV27 and TRBJ1-1; the D region possibly corresponds to TRBD1 (5 bases align). The CDR3 goes from the cysteine to the phenylalanine over 13 residues. Only the CDR3 part of the read is kept: 39 bases, read in frame from the first base. The germline ends are 10 bases apart after V is trimmed by 5 bases and J by 3 bases. Sequences MNHEY (CDR1) and SMNVEV (CDR2) are obtained from the germline V gene (reference sequence).